This T cell receptor beta chain originates from a study of blood T cell repertoires in COVID-19. There are 15 residues in the CDR3. J lost 2 bases, V lost 2 bases, and 3 bases had no gene match. Germline CDR1 and CDR2: LGHNA and YNFKEQ. Measured with immunoSEQ multiplex PCR; TCRdb has only the in-frame clones, and not every one. The sample has roughly 190,000 clones; 82% are singletons. The study drew participants aged about 18 to 89 years from fewer than 30 US areas. The chain employs TRBV4-2 and TRBJ2-7; 10 bases fit TRBD2. This TCR was recovered from a man aged 35 to 55 who had recovered from COVID-19. The source material was PBMCs or T cells enriched from blood (not recorded which). For the CDR3, the DNA is TGTGCCAGCAGCCAAAGGACTAGCGGAACCTACGAGCAGTACTTC. Translation gives CASSQRTSGTYEQYF.